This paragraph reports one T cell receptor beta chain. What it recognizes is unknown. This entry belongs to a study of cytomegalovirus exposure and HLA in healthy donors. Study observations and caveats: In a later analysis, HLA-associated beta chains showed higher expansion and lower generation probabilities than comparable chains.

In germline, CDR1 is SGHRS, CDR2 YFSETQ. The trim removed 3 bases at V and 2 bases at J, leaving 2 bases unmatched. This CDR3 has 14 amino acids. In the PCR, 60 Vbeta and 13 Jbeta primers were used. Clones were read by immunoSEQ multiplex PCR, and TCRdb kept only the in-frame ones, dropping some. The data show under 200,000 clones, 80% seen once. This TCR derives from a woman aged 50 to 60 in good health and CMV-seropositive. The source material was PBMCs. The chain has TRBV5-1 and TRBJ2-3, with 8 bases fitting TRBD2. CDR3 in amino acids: CASSSGLATDTQYF. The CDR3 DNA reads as TGCGCCAGCAGCTCTGGACTAGCCACAGATACGCAGTATTTT.